A single sample is the source of the 9 T cell receptor beta chains below, sequenced in a study of graft-versus-host responses after intestinal transplantation. Their specific antigens are unknown. The method was immunoSEQ multiplex PCR; TCRdb's version includes in-frame clones alone and lacks a portion of them. The table records 90,000 to 95,000 clones, roughly 90% of them present only once. Here the sequenced sample was unstimulated CD8+ T cells sorted from spleen or lymph node cells, taken before intestinal transplant. Receptors originate from a human donor who received an intestinal transplant.

V usage is TRBV4-3 and J usage is TRBJ1-1, with 7 bases fitting TRBD1. Germline V gene sequence: CDR1 LGHNA, CDR2 YSLEER. Germline trimming cut 4 bases from V and 7 bases from J; bases unmatched to any gene: 6. The CDR3 contains 13 residues. The CDR3 region is CASSRDSWVEAFF. CDR3 DNA: TGCGCCAGCAGCCGGGACAGTTGGGTTGAAGCTTTCTTT.

The CDR3 region is CASHSGSSETQYF. CDR3 in DNA: TGCGCCAGCCATAGCGGGAGTTCAGAGACCCAGTACTTC. The rearrangement joins TRBV5-1 to TRBJ2-5; TRBD2 matches at 9 bases. Germline V lookup: CDR1 SGHRS, CDR2 YFSETQ. Germline trimming cut 7 bases from V and 4 bases from J; bases unmatched to any gene: 5. This CDR3 is 13 amino acids long.

The rearrangement joins TRBV30 to TRBJ2-7; TRBD2 aligns across 8 bases. After removal of 4 bases from V and 5 bases from J, the junction contained 10 bases not matched to a gene. The CDR3 length is 14 residues. In germline, CDR1 is GTSNPN, CDR2 SVGIG (reference sequence). The CDR3 region is CAWTPGAGANEQYF. The CDR3 region has the DNA TGTGCCTGGACCCCTGGAGCGGGAGCAAACGAGCAGTACTTC.

V and J are TRBV5-4 and TRBJ2-4, with 7 bases aligning to TRBD1. The CDR3 is 13 residues long. From germline, CDR1 is SGHNT and CDR2 YYREEE (reference sequence). The V segment lost 4 bases and the J segment 5 bases; nucleotides outside the gene matches: 3. The CDR3 region has the DNA TGTGCCAGCAGCCTAGGGACAGAAAACATTCAGTACTTC. Translation gives CASSLGTENIQYF.

The gene calls are TRBV28 and TRBJ2-1; D possibly corresponds to TRBD2 (6 bases). V lost 6 bases, J lost 6 bases, and 18 bases lay in between. There are 15 residues in the CDR3. Germline CDR1 and CDR2: MDHEN and SYDVKM. As DNA, the CDR3 is TGTGCCAGCAGGGGACTCGCTGATTCGTCCAATGAGCAGTTCTTC. Residues: CASRGLADSSNEQFF.

In DNA, the CDR3 is TGTGCCAGCAGTGACCGGGGGGACGAGCAGTACTTC. As protein: CASSDRGDEQYF. The chain has TRBV6-1 and TRBJ2-7, with 7 bases lining up with TRBD2. CDR1 is MNHNS and CDR2 is SASEGT in the germline V gene. The CDR3 extends over 12 amino acids. Losses at the gene ends were 3 bases for V and 5 bases for J; bases not matched to a gene: 1.

The CDR3 nucleotides read TGCGCCAGCAGCGAGGGAGTAGGCGTCAGCTATGGCTACACCTTC. Its translation: CASSEGVGVSYGYTF. The chain carries TRBV5-1 and TRBJ1-2; D ambiguous. The CDR3 totals 15 residues. From germline, CDR1 is SGHRS and CDR2 YFSETQ. Trimming shortened V by 4 bases and J by 4 bases, and 17 bases separated the two germline ends.

This chain joins TRBV19 and TRBJ1-2, with D uncertain. Trimming took 3 bases from V and 2 from J, leaving 10 bases between them. The CDR3 has 14 residues. The germline V gene encodes CDR1 LNHDA and CDR2 SQIVND (reference sequence). The chain's CDR3 is CASSISGGNYGYTF. The CDR3 bases are TGTGCCAGTAGTATTTCTGGTGGCAACTATGGCTACACCTTC.

This chain uses TRBV4-1 with TRBJ2-5; maybe TRBD1 (5 bases). V lost 4 bases, J lost 1 base, and 13 bases lay in between. The CDR3 length is 15 residues. Germline V gene data show CDR1 as MGHRA and CDR2 as YSYEKL. The CDR3 loop reads CASSPIGHLQETQYF. The CDR3 DNA sequence: TGCGCCAGCAGCCCGATCGGACATCTCCAAGAGACCCAGTACTTC.